The entry that follows covers one T cell receptor (beta chain) sequence. Its target is not known. The data were obtained in a study of CD8 T cells in ankylosing spondylitis. Quantitative 5'-RACE with molecular barcodes produced the TCR beta libraries. TCRdb analysed the 5' RACE reads with MiXCR anew, one entry per CDR3 protein. The sample holds 150,000 to 200,000 distinct CDR3 sequences, approximately 10% seen once. The germline CDR1 and CDR2 sequences are WSHSY and SAAADI. The CDR3 has 15 residues. V gave up 4 bases and J gave up 7 bases, with 16 bases separating them. Points from the study as a whole: In reactive arthritis synovial fluid and blood, some motif variants had been reported before. In ankylosing spondylitis blood, a motif of roughly 8 highly homologous TCR beta variants appeared characteristic.

Material: blood, either unsorted or a sorted T cell fraction (not recorded which). This receptor was taken from a male donor with ankylosing spondylitis or in good health (not recorded which). V gene TRBV10-2 combines with J gene TRBJ2-2, with D tentatively TRBD1 (6 bases). In nucleotides, the CDR3 is TGCGCCAGCAGTGCTCAGGGGAAATCGGACGGGGAGCTGTTTTTT. Protein: CASSAQGKSDGELFF.